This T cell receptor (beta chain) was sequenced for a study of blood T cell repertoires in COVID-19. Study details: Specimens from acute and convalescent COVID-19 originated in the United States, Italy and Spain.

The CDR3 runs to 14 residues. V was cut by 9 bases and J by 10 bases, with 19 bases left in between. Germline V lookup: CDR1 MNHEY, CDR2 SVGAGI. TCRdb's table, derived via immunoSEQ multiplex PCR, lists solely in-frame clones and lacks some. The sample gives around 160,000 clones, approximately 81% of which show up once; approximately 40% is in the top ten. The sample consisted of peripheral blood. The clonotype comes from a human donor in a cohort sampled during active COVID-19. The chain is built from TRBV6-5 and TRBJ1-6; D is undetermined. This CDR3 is CASAGVNIGSPLHF. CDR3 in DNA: TGTGCCAGTGCCGGGGTCAACATCGGGTCACCCCTCCACTTT.